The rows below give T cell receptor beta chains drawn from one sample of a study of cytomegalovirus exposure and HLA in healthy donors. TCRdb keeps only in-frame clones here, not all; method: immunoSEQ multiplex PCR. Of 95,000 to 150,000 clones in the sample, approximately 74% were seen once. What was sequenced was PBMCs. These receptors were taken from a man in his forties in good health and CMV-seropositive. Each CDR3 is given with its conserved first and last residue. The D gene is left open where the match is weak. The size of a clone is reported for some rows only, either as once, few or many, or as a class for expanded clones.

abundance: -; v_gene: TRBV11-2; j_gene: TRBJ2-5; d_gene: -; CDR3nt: TGTGCCAGCAGCTTAAGCCGAGCGGAACAAGAGACCCAGTACTTC; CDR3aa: CASSLSRAEQETQYF
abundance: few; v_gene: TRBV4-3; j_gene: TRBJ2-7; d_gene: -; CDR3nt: TGCGCCAGCAGCCAAGAGAGACTCTCGTCGGAGCAGTACTTC; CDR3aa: CASSQERLSSEQYF
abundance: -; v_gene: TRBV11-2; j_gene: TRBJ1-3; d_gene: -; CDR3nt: TGTGCCAGCAGCTTATTCAGAGGCTCTGGAAACACCATATATTTT; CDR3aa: CASSLFRGSGNTIYF
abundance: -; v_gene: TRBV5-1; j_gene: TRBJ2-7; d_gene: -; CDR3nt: TGCGCCAGCAGCCCAGCGACAGTCACCACCTACGAGCAGTACTTC; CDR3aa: CASSPATVTTYEQYF
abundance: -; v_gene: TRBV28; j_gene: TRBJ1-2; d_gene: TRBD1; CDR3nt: TGTGCCAGCCGACAGGGGACGTTCGGTGGCTACACCTTC; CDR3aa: CASRQGTFGGYTF
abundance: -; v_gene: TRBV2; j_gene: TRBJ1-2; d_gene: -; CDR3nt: TGTGCCAGCACCGAGGCGGGGCTTGGCTACACCTTC; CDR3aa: CASTEAGLGYTF
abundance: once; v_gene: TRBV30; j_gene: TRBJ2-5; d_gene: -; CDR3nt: TGTGCCTGGAGGGGTGGGGGCAGCAAGTGGGCCCAGTACTTC; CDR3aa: CAWRGGGSKWAQYF
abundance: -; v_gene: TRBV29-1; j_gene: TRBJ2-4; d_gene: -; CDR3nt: TGCAGCGACCGGACAGTCCCTAAAAACATTCAGTACTTC; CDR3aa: CSDRTVPKNIQYF
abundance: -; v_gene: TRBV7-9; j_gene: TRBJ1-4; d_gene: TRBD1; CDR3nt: TGTGCCAGCAGGGAAACAGGGGGCAGGGAAAAACTGTTTTTT; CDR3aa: CASRETGGREKLFF
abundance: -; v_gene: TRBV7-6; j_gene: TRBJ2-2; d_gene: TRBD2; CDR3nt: TGTGCCAGCAGCTTAAGCGCGGGAGTCACCGGGGAGCTGTTTTTT; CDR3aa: CASSLSAGVTGELFF
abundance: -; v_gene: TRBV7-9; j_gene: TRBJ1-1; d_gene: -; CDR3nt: TGTGCCAGCAGTTTTCCTCCCAGCACTGAAGCTTTCTTT; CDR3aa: CASSFPPSTEAFF
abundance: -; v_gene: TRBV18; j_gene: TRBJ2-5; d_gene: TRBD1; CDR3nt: TGTGCCAGCTCCCCGACAGGGGCCGAGACCCAGTACTTC; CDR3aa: CASSPTGAETQYF
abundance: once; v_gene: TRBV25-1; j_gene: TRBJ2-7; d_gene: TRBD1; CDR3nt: TGTGCCAGCAGTAAACAGGGGGTTTCCTACGAGCAGTACTTC; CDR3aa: CASSKQGVSYEQYF
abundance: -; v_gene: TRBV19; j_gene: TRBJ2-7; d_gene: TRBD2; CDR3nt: TGTGCCAGCAAAGGCATGGCGGGAGGGCCCTCCGAGCAGTACTTC; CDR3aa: CASKGMAGGPSEQYF
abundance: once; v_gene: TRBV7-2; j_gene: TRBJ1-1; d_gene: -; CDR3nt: TGTGCCAGCAGCTTACTTAGGGAGATTAACACTGAAGCTTTCTTT; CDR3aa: CASSLLREINTEAFF
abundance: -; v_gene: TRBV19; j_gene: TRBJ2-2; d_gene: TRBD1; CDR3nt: TGTGCCAGTAGTATAGTTTTTCGGGACAGGGCTTCCGATACCCCCGGGGAGCTGTTTTTT; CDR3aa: CASSIVFRDRASDTPGELFF
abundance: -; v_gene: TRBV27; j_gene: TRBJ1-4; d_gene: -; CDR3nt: TGTGCCAGCAGTCCCCCCCTCAATGAAAAACTGTTTTTT; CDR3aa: CASSPPLNEKLFF
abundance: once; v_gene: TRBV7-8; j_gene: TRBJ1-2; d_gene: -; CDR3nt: TGTGCCAGCAGCGATGACATCAACTATGGCTACACCTTC; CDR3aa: CASSDDINYGYTF
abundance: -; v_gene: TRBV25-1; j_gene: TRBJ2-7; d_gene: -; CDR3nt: TGTGCCAGCAGTGCTGGGGCCTGGAGCTCCTACGAGCAGTACTTC; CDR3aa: CASSAGAWSSYEQYF
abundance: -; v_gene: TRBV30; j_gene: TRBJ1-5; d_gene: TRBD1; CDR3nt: TGTGCCTGGAGCTCCGGGACAGATCAGCCCCAGCATTTT; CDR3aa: CAWSSGTDQPQHF
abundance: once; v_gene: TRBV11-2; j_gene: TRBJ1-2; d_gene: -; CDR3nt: TGTGCCAGCAGCTTAGAGGAGGCCTATGGCTACACCTTC; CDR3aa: CASSLEEAYGYTF
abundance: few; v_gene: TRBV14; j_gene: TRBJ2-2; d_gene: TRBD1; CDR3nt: TGTGCCAGCAGCCAGAACCCCTTCAGGGGGTGGGGCACCGGGGAGCTGTTTTTT; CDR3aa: CASSQNPFRGWGTGELFF
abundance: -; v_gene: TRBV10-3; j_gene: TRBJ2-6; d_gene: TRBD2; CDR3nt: TGTGCCATCAACCGGGGGGGGAACTCTGGGGCCAACGTCCTGACTTTC; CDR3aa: CAINRGGNSGANVLTF
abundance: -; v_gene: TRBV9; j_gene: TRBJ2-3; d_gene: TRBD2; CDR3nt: TGTGCCAGCAGCGCGACTAGCGGCCCAGATACGCAGTATTTT; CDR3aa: CASSATSGPDTQYF
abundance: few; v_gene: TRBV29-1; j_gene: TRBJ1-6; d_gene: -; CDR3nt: TGCAGCGTTCTCGGCAGGGAAGGAGCACCCCTCCACTTT; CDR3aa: CSVLGREGAPLHF
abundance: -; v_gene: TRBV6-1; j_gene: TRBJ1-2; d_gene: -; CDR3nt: TGTGCCAGCAGTGAAGCAGGGGGTGGGTATGGCTACACCTTC; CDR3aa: CASSEAGGGYGYTF
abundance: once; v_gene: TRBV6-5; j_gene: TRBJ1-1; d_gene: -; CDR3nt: TGTGCCAGCAGTTTCGGAGGGCCCACTGAAGCTTTCTTT; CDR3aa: CASSFGGPTEAFF
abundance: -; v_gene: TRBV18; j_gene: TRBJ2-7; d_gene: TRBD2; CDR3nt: TGTGCCAGCTCACCACGGACTAGCGGGGTCTACGAGCAGTACTTC; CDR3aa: CASSPRTSGVYEQYF
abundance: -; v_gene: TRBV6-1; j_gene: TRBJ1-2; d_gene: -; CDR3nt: TGTGCCAGCAGTGAGTCAGGGAAGTATGGCTACACCTTC; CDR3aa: CASSESGKYGYTF
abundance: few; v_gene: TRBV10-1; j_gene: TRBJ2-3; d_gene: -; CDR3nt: TGCGCCAGCAGGGGCCAGGGAAAAGGAGATACGCAGTATTTT; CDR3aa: CASRGQGKGDTQYF
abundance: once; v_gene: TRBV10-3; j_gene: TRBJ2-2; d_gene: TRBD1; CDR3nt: TGTGCCATCACGTGGGACAGAGAGACCGGGGAGCTGTTTTTT; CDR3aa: CAITWDRETGELFF
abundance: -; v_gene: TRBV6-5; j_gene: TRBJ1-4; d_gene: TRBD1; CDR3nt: TGTGCCAGCACCCGAAAAGGCACAGGGGGTGAAAAACTGTTTTTT; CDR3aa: CASTRKGTGGEKLFF
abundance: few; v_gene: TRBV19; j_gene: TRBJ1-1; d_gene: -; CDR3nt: TGTGCCAGTAGTGATGCGCAGGGGAGGGCTGAAGCTTTCTTT; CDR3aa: CASSDAQGRAEAFF